Sequencing of this T cell receptor beta chain was carried out in a study of cytomegalovirus exposure and HLA in healthy donors. The PCR ran on 60 Vbeta and 13 Jbeta primers. The repertoire was sequenced with immunoSEQ multiplex PCR; TCRdb's copy has only in-frame clones and lacks some. The data include under 200,000 clones; the top ten clones carry around 0.79%. Germline V gives CDR1 LNHDA, CDR2 SQIVND (reference sequence). CDR3 length equals 14 residues. J gave up 4 bases and V 6 bases, and 3 bases lay outside the gene matches. The sequence came from a young woman in good health and CMV-seropositive. The V and J genes are TRBV19 and TRBJ1-5; 10 bases are a match to TRBD1. Sequenced input: PBMCs. The CDR3 region has the DNA TGTGCCAGTAGGGGACAGGGGCCAAATCAGCCCCAGCATTTT. It specifies CASRGQGPNQPQHF. The variable domain in full, completed from reference TRBV19 and TRBJ1-5, reads DGGITQSPKYLFRKEGQNVTLSCEQNLNHDAMYWYRQDPGQGLRLIYYSQIVNDFQKGDIAEGYSVSREKKESFPLTVTSAQKNPTAFYLCASRGQGPNQPQHFGDGTRLSIL.